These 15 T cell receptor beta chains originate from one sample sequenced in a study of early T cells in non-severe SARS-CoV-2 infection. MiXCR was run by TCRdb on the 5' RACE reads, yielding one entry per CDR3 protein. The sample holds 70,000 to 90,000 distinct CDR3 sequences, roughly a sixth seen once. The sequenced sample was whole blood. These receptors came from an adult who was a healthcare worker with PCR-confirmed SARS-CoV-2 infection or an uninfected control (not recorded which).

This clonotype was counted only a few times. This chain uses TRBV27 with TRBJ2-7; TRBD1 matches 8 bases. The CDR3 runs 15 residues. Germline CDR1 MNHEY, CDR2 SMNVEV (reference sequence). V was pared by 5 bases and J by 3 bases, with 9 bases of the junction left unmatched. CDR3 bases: TGTGCCAGCAGTCACTCCGGGACAGGCTACTACGAGCAGTACTTC. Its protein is CASSHSGTGYYEQYF.

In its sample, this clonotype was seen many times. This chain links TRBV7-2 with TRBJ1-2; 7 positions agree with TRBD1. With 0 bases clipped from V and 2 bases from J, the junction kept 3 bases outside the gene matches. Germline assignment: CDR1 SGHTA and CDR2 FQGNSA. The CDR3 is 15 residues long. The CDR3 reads CASSLAGQTNYGYTF. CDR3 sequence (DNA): TGTGCCAGCAGCTTAGCGGGACAGACGAACTATGGCTACACCTTC.

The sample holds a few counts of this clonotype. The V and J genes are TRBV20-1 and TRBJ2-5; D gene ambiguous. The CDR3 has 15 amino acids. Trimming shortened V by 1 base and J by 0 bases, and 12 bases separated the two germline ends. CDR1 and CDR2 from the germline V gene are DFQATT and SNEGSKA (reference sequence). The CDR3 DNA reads TGCAGTGCTAGAGCTTCCAATAGGAACCAAGAGACCCAGTACTTC. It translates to CSARASNRNQETQYF.

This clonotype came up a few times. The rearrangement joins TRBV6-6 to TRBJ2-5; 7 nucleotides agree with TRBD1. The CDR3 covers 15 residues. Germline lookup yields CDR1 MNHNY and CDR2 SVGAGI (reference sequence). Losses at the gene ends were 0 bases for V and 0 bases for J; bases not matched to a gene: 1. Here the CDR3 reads CASSYSTGHQETQYF. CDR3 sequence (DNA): TGTGCCAGCAGTTACTCGACAGGGCACCAAGAGACCCAGTACTTC.

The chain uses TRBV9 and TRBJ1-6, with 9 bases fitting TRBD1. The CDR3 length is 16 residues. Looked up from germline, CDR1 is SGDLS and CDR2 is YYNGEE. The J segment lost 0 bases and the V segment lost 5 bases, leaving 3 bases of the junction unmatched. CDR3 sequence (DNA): TGTGCCAGCAGTGACAGGGGGAGCTCCTATAATTCACCCCTCCACTTT. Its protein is CASSDRGSSYNSPLHF.

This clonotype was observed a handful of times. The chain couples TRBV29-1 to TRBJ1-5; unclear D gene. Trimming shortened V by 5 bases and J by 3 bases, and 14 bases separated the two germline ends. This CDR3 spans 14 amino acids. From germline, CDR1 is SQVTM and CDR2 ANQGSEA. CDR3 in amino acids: CSVLLGRDNQPQHF. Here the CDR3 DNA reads TGCAGCGTTCTCCTCGGACGGGACAATCAGCCCCAGCATTTT.

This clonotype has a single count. The CDR3: CSAHTGVGTDTQYF. The DNA of the CDR3 is TGCAGTGCCCACACCGGGGTTGGCACAGATACGCAGTATTTT. The chain uses TRBV20-1 and TRBJ2-3, with D perhaps TRBD2 (5 bases). This CDR3 contains 14 residues. V lost 6 bases and J 1 base, leaving 14 bases between the germline ends. Germline-derived CDR1 and CDR2 are DFQATT and SNEGSKA (reference sequence).

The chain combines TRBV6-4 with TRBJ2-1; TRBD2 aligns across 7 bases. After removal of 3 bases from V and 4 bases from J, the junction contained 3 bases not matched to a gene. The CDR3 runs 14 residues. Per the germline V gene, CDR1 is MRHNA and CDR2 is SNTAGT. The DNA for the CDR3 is TGTGCCAGCAGTGAGAGCGGGGAATACAATGAGCAGTTCTTC. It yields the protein CASSESGEYNEQFF.

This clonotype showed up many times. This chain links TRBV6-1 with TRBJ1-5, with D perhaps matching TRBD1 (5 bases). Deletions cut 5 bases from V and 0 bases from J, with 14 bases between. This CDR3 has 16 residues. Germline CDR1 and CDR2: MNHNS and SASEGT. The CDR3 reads CASSLPGGYSNQPQHF. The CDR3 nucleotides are TGTGCCAGCAGTTTACCGGGGGGATATAGCAATCAGCCCCAGCATTTT.

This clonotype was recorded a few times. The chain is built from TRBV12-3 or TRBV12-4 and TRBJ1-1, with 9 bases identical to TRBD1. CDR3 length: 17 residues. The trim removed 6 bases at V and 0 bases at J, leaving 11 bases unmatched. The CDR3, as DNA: TGTGCCAGCAGCCCCGGACAGGGGTTCCTCTTGAACACTGAAGCTTTCTTT. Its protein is CASSPGQGFLLNTEAFF.

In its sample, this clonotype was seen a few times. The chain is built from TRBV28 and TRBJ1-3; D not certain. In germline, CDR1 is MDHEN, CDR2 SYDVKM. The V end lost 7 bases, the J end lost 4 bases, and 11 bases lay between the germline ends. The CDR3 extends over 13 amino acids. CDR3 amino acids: CASTIGRGNTIYF. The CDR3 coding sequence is TGTGCCAGCACCATTGGCAGAGGAAACACCATATATTTT.

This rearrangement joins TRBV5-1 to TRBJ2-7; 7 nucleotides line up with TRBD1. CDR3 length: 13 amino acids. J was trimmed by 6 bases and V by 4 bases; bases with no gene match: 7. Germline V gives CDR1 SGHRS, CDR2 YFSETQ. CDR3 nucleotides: TGCGCCAGCAGCCCGACAGGGACGGGCGAGCAGTACTTC. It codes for CASSPTGTGEQYF.

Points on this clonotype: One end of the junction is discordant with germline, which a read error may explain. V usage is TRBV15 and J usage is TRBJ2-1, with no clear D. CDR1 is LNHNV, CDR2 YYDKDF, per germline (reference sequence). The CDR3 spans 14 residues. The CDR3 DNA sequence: TGTGTCACCAGCAGAGAAGAAGAAGCAAATGAGCAGTTCTTC. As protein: CVTSREEEANEQFF.

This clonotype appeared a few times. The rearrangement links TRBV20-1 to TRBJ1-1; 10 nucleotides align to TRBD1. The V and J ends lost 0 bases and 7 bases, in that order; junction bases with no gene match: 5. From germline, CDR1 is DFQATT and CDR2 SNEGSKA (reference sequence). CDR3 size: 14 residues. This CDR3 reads CSARDWDRGGEAFF. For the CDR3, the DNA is TGCAGTGCTAGAGATTGGGACAGGGGTGGTGAAGCTTTCTTT.

The CDR3 nucleotides read TGTGCCAGCAGCAGGGTTTACGAGCAGTACTTC. Translating it yields CASSRVYEQYF. The chain couples TRBV28 to TRBJ2-7, with D perhaps TRBD1 (5 bases). V dropped 6 bases and J dropped 4 bases, with 7 bases sitting between them. Germline V CDR1 and CDR2: MDHEN, SYDVKM. The CDR3 extends over 11 amino acids.